Presented here are 31 T cell receptor beta chains from one specimen sequenced in a study of blood T cells in healthy people across ages. PCR was performed a second time for about 6 to 12 cycles using a sample-barcoded 5' primer and a J-beta primer mix. Using its own MiXCR run on the 5' RACE reads, TCRdb lists one record per CDR3 protein. The table has about 1,500,000 distinct CDR3 sequences, approximately 40% seen once. The material sequenced was blood. Source of these receptors: a woman younger than 35 in good health.

This clonotype was recorded a few times. The genes are TRBV2 and TRBJ1-2; D might be TRBD1 (6 bases). Trimming removed 2 bases from V and 4 bases from J, with 23 bases in between. The germline CDR1 and CDR2 sequences are SNHLY and FYNNEI. CDR3 size: 18 residues. The CDR3 is CASSEPVYLQGGSYGYTF. The CDR3 DNA follows: TGTGCCAGCAGTGAACCCGTCTACCTACAGGGAGGTTCCTATGGCTACACCTTC.

Concerning this clonotype itself: The CDR3 carries no conserved terminal phenylalanine or tryptophan, so it likely arises from a read error. The limits of the CDR3 on the DNA are not certain, so only TCRdb's listed CDR3 is given. J is TRBJ2-5 and V is TRBV10-3; the table's D call, TRBD2, has no DNA check behind it. Germline loops: CDR1 ENHRY, CDR2 SYGVKD. A total of 16 residues make up the CDR3, ends included. CDR3 in amino acids: CASKRGGVWKGYTFGS.

The rearrangement links TRBV15 to TRBJ2-4, with D perhaps TRBD2 (6 bases). V was pared by 5 bases and J by 3 bases, with 17 bases between. The CDR3 covers 16 residues. In germline, CDR1 is LNHNV, CDR2 YYDKDF (reference sequence). The CDR3 spells CATSGRLGTVKNIQYF. The CDR3 DNA follows: TGTGCCACCAGCGGAAGACTAGGGACGGTCAAAAACATTCAGTACTTC.

This chain joins TRBV29-1 and TRBJ1-1, with 7 bases fitting TRBD1. The CDR3 runs 13 residues. Germline CDR1 is SQVTM and CDR2 is ANQGSEA. With 6 bases clipped from V and 4 bases from J, the junction kept 8 bases outside the gene matches. The CDR3 sequence: CSVAGQFSTEAFF. The CDR3 nucleotides read TGCAGCGTAGCGGGACAGTTTAGCACTGAAGCTTTCTTT.

The chain couples TRBV4-1 to TRBJ2-3; 7 nucleotides agree with TRBD2. The V gene end was trimmed by 1 base and the J gene end by 0 bases; junction bases not matched to a gene: 4. Germline V lookup: CDR1 MGHRA, CDR2 YSYEKL. This CDR3 comprises 16 residues. The CDR3 loop reads CASSQGLARSTDTQYF. CDR3 nucleotide sequence: TGCGCCAGCAGCCAAGGACTAGCTCGAAGCACAGATACGCAGTATTTT.

This clonotype was found a few times. The chain recombines TRBV6-5 with TRBJ1-1; D possibly corresponds to TRBD1 (5 bases). The germline CDR1 and CDR2 sequences are MNHEY and SVGAGI. The CDR3 spans 12 residues. Trimming took off 7 bases at V and 6 bases at J, with 12 bases between the two ends. CDR3 amino acids: CASTRLGAEAFF. The CDR3 region has the DNA TGTGCCAGCACCCGGCTGGGGGCTGAAGCTTTCTTT.

The genes are TRBV29-1 and TRBJ1-4, with D perhaps TRBD1 (6 bases). CDR3 length: 14 residues. V lost 0 bases to trimming and J lost 8 bases, with 13 bases between them. Germline CDR1 reads SQVTM; CDR2 reads ANQGSEA. For the CDR3, the DNA is TGCAGCGTTGAAGATCATTATAGGGGGGAAAAACTGTTTTTT. Translation gives CSVEDHYRGEKLFF.

This chain joins TRBV7-2 and TRBJ2-1, with D possibly TRBD1 on 6 matching bases. This CDR3 has 18 amino acids. The germline CDR1 and CDR2 sequences are SGHTA and FQGNSA. Deletions cut 0 bases from V and 3 bases from J, with 18 bases between. The CDR3: CASSLAGTRGFYYNEQFF. CDR3 DNA sequence: TGTGCCAGCAGCTTAGCCGGGACAAGGGGATTTTACTACAATGAGCAGTTCTTC.

The V and J genes are TRBV28 and TRBJ1-2; the D gene is possibly TRBD1 (5 bases). Germline loops: CDR1 MDHEN, CDR2 SYDVKM. V dropped 6 bases and J dropped 4 bases, with 12 bases sitting between them. CDR3 length equals 13 residues. The DNA for the CDR3 is TGTGCCAGCAGGCCCCGACAGCCCTATGGCTACACCTTC. It encodes CASRPRQPYGYTF.

The genes are TRBV9 and TRBJ2-7; 9 bases agree with TRBD1. Trimming took 0 bases from V and 2 from J; bases not matched to a gene: 3. The germline CDR1 and CDR2 sequences are SGDLS and YYNGEE. The CDR3 is 15 amino acids. This chain's CDR3 is CASSVGDRDTYEQYF. In nucleotides, the CDR3 is TGTGCCAGCAGCGTAGGGGACAGGGATACCTACGAGCAGTACTTC.

This clonotype came up a few times. The rearrangement uses TRBV7-9 and TRBJ1-1; the D is unclear. Trimming left V 4 bases short and J 0 bases short, with 12 bases between. The CDR3 has 15 residues. Per germline, CDR1 SEHNR and CDR2 FQNEAQ (reference sequence). For the CDR3, the DNA is TGTGCCAGCAGCTGCGAGAGCATAATGAACACTGAAGCTTTCTTT. Its translation: CASSCESIMNTEAFF.

The CDR3 DNA reads as TGTGCCAGCAGTCTTAGCTCAGGGGGCGGGATGTATGGCTACACCTTC. It encodes CASSLSSGGGMYGYTF. This chain links TRBV12-3 or TRBV12-4 with TRBJ1-2; TRBD1 matches 8 bases. J gave up 5 bases and V 5 bases, and 13 bases lay outside the gene matches. The CDR3 runs 16 residues.

This clonotype has only a few counts. This chain connects TRBV11-2 to TRBJ1-4, with D hard to call. The germline gives CDR1 SGHAT, CDR2 FQNNGV. The V gene lost 5 bases and the J gene lost 8 bases, with 9 bases spanning the gap. The CDR3 is made up of 12 amino acids. CDR3 DNA: TGTGCCAGCAGCCCTTGGGAGGAAAAACTGTTTTTT. Its translation: CASSPWEEKLFF.

This clonotype was seen only a few times. This chain uses TRBV4-1 with TRBJ2-1, with D unresolved. V lost 0 bases and J lost 0, with 6 bases in between. This CDR3 comprises 15 residues. Germline lookup yields CDR1 MGHRA and CDR2 YSYEKL. DNA of the CDR3: TGCGCCAGCAGCCAAGAGCCTAGCTCCTACAATGAGCAGTTCTTC. Protein: CASSQEPSSYNEQFF.

The chain couples TRBV2 to TRBJ1-2; possible D gene TRBD1, 6 bases. This CDR3 contains 14 residues. Trimming removed 7 bases from V and 5 bases from J, with 17 bases in between. The germline gives CDR1 SNHLY, CDR2 FYNNEI. CDR3 amino acids: CASKSEEGGYGYTF. The CDR3 DNA sequence: TGTGCCAGCAAGTCCGAGGAGGGGGGTTATGGCTACACCTTC.

The V and J genes are TRBV7-9 and TRBJ2-7, with D uncertain. The length of the CDR3 is 15 residues. Per germline, CDR1 SEHNR and CDR2 FQNEAQ (reference sequence). Trimming left V 1 base short and J 7 bases short, with 17 bases between. The CDR3 DNA reads TGTGCCAGCAGCTTAGGCCCATCGAGGACCGGGGAGCAGTACTTC. This codes for CASSLGPSRTGEQYF. Filled out from reference TRBV7-9 and TRBJ2-7, the complete variable domain reads DTGVSQNPRHKITKRGQNVTFRCDPISEHNRLYWYRQTLGQGPEFLTYFQNEAQLEKSRLLSDRFSAERPKGSFSTLEIQRTEQGDSAMYLCASSLGPSRTGEQYFGPGTRLTVT.

The V call is TRBV6-1, the J call TRBJ1-1; the D is unclear. This CDR3 region has 13 residues. V gave up 2 bases and J gave up 2 bases, with 6 bases separating them. Germline CDR1 and CDR2: MNHNS and SASEGT. CDR3 residues: CASSESANTEAFF. The CDR3 DNA is TGTGCCAGCAGTGAATCGGCTAACACTGAAGCTTTCTTT.

The rearrangement uses TRBV2 and TRBJ1-1, with TRBD1 matching over 9 bases. Germline CDR1 is SNHLY and CDR2 is FYNNEI. The CDR3 runs 14 residues. J was trimmed by 4 bases and V by 3 bases; bases with no gene match: 3. The CDR3 sequence is CASSEGQGFTEAFF. CDR3 bases: TGTGCCAGCAGTGAGGGACAGGGTTTCACTGAAGCTTTCTTT.

This rearrangement joins TRBV20-1 to TRBJ1-6; maybe TRBD1 (6 bases). The CDR3 length is 15 residues. The germline V and J ends were trimmed by 0 bases and 6 bases, with 12 bases remaining between them. CDR1 and CDR2 from the germline V gene are DFQATT and SNEGSKA (reference sequence). The CDR3 DNA follows: TGCAGTGCTAGAGATACACAGGGTGGTAATTCACCCCTCCACTTT. It yields the protein CSARDTQGGNSPLHF.

The chain has TRBV5-1 and TRBJ2-1; the D gene is possibly TRBD2 (5 bases). Germline CDR1 and CDR2: SGHRS and YFSETQ. With 0 bases removed from V and 10 bases from J, the gap between germline ends came to 14 bases. This CDR3 contains 14 residues. The CDR3 loop is CASSLDAPSGEQFF. DNA for the CDR3: TGCGCCAGCAGCTTGGACGCCCCTTCGGGGGAGCAGTTCTTC. The variable domain in full, with the rest retrieved from reference TRBV5-1 and TRBJ2-1, is KAGVTQTPRYLIKTRGQQVTLSCSPISGHRSVSWYQQTPGQGLQFLFEYFSETQRNKGNFPGRFSGRQFSNSRSEMNVSTLELGDSALYLCASSLDAPSGEQFFGPGTRLTVL.

The V and J genes are TRBV5-1 and TRBJ2-7; D is perhaps TRBD2 (5 bases). The V end was cut by 3 bases, the J end by 3 bases, with 13 bases between. Germline CDR1 SGHRS, CDR2 YFSETQ. The CDR3 extends over 14 amino acids. The CDR3 loop is CASSSRREHYEQYF. DNA of the CDR3: TGCGCCAGCAGCTCCAGACGGGAACACTACGAGCAGTACTTC.

A word on this clonotype: The germline gene is not matched at one end of the junction; a read error may be the cause. The CDR3 loop reads CASSLQGSNTEAFF. The CDR3, as DNA: TGTGCCAGCAGTCTACAGGGGTCGAACACTGAAGCTTTCTTT. The rearrangement uses TRBV5-1 and TRBJ1-1, with 7 bases lining up with TRBD1. The CDR3 is made up of 14 amino acids. Germline loops: CDR1 SGHRS, CDR2 YFSETQ.

The table lists this clonotype with a few counts. This chain joins TRBV12-3 or TRBV12-4 and TRBJ2-7, with a possible D match to TRBD2 (6 bases). The CDR3 loop spans 15 amino acids. Deletions cut 2 bases from V and 7 bases from J, with 18 bases between. This CDR3 is CASSLTGTRVPEQYF. The CDR3 DNA reads TGTGCCAGCAGTTTAACGGGGACTCGGGTCCCGGAGCAGTACTTC.

The CDR3 DNA follows: TGTGCCAGCAGTTACGACCCAGGGCAAAGTAACTATGGCTACACCTTC. Protein: CASSYDPGQSNYGYTF. The chain couples TRBV6-2 or TRBV6-3 to TRBJ1-2, with D possibly TRBD1 on 5 matching bases. Germline values: CDR1 MNHEY, CDR2 SVGEGT. The CDR3 extends over 16 amino acids. Trimming pared 2 bases from V and 1 base from J, leaving 14 bases between.

This clonotype was picked up a small number of times. This chain joins TRBV7-2 and TRBJ2-3; no clear D. V was trimmed by 1 base and J by 5 bases, leaving 10 bases between them. The CDR3 covers 14 residues. CDR1 is SGHTA and CDR2 is FQGNSA in the germline V gene. The CDR3 DNA is TGTGCCAGCAGCTTAGGGAACTTCAAAGATACGCAGTATTTT. Translating it yields CASSLGNFKDTQYF.

The chain is built from TRBV27 and TRBJ2-7; D is possibly TRBD1 (6 bases). The CDR3 sequence is 15 residues long. Trimming took 5 bases from V and 3 from J, leaving 17 bases between them. Germline V gene sequence: CDR1 MNHEY, CDR2 SMNVEV (reference sequence). CDR3 amino acids: CASSPSTGNYYEQYF. CDR3 in DNA: TGTGCCAGCAGTCCGTCGACAGGAAACTACTACGAGCAGTACTTC.

The CDR3 DNA is TGCGCCAGCAGCTTGGACCAGCCCTACACTGAAGCTTTCTTT. Its translation is CASSLDQPYTEAFF. J is TRBJ1-1 and V is TRBV5-1; no clear D gene. The CDR3 runs 14 residues. Germline V gene lookup returns CDR1 SGHRS and CDR2 YFSETQ. Trimming stripped 0 bases from V and 3 bases from J, with 9 bases between. Filled out from reference TRBV5-1 and TRBJ1-1, the complete variable domain reads KAGVTQTPRYLIKTRGQQVTLSCSPISGHRSVSWYQQTPGQGLQFLFEYFSETQRNKGNFPGRFSGRQFSNSRSEMNVSTLELGDSALYLCASSLDQPYTEAFFGQGTRLTVV.

The chain uses TRBV7-6 and TRBJ2-1, with D tentatively TRBD1 or TRBD2 (5 bases each). Germline lookup yields CDR1 SGHVS and CDR2 FNYEAQ. The CDR3 is 21 amino acids. Trimming pared 4 bases from V and 0 bases from J, leaving 28 bases between. CDR3 residues: CASSSYPGASTDPSSYNEQFF. The DNA for the CDR3 is TGTGCCAGCAGCTCCTACCCCGGGGCTTCCACCGATCCTAGCTCCTACAATGAGCAGTTCTTC. The full variable domain, completed using reference TRBV7-6 and TRBJ2-1, is GAGVSQSPRYKVTKRGQDVALRCDPISGHVSLYWYRQALGQGPEFLTYFNYEAQQDKSGLPNDRFSAERPEGSISTLTIQRTEQRDSAMYRCASSSYPGASTDPSSYNEQFFGPGTRLTVL.

A few counts support this clonotype. J is TRBJ2-3 and V is TRBV29-1; no reliable D call. Trimming left V 7 bases short and J 1 base short, with 9 bases between. Germline CDR1 is SQVTM and CDR2 is ANQGSEA. The CDR3 sequence is 12 residues long. In DNA form, the CDR3 reads TGCAGCGAAACGACTGGCACAGATACGCAGTATTTT. It specifies CSETTGTDTQYF.

This clonotype was seen only a few times. V gene TRBV5-1 combines with J gene TRBJ2-2, with 7 bases lining up with TRBD1. Germline CDR1 SGHRS, CDR2 YFSETQ. The CDR3 has 16 residues. With 4 bases clipped from V and 1 base from J, the junction kept 7 bases outside the gene matches. CDR3 protein: CASSLGTVRNTGELFF. Here the CDR3 DNA reads TGCGCCAGCAGCCTGGGGACAGTTCGGAACACCGGGGAGCTGTTTTTT.

The chain links TRBV7-8 to TRBJ2-5, with 7 bases that match TRBD2. Germline assignment: CDR1 SGHVS and CDR2 FQNEAQ. The CDR3 spans 14 residues. V lost 5 bases and J lost 11; bases outside the gene matches: 14. As DNA, the CDR3 is TGTGCCAGCAGCCCGGGGGGTAGCGGTTACGTGCAGTACTTC. As protein: CASSPGGSGYVQYF.